This T cell receptor (beta chain) was profiled in a study of blood T cell repertoires in COVID-19. Study at large: The analysed material was cDNA or gDNA that came from T cells, B-cell-depleted T cells, or PBMCs.

In the authors' methods: Amplification of reference gene primers was used by the study to estimate nucleated cell counts. Sequenced by immunoSEQ multiplex PCR; TCRdb stores in-frame clones only, minus some. D and trimming come from the DNA, and the V and J calls and clone size come from that table. The table includes approximately 300,000 clones, around 89% detected once. CDR3 length equals 15 residues. Germline V gene lookup returns CDR1 DFQATT and CDR2 SNEGSKA (reference sequence). The germline V and J ends were trimmed by 3 bases and 2 bases, with 17 bases remaining between them. The sequencing input was peripheral blood. This clonotype was obtained from a woman between 45 and 60 years old with COVID-19, enrolled during active disease. This chain connects TRBV20-1 to TRBJ2-7; possibly TRBD1 for D (5 bases). The CDR3 protein is CSASEQASIPYEQYF. DNA for the CDR3: TGCAGTGCTAGTGAACAGGCGTCGATACCCTACGAGCAGTACTTC.